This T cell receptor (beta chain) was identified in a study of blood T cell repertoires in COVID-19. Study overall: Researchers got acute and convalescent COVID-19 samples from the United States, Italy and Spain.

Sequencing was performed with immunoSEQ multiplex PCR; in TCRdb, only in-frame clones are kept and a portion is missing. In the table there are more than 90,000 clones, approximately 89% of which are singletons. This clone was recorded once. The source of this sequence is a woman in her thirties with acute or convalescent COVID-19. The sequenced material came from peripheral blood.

The CDR3 DNA follows: TGCGCCAGCAGCTTGGGGACTGCACCCTACGAGCAGTACTTC. It codes for CASSLGTAPYEQYF. The rearrangement uses TRBV5-1 and TRBJ2-7; perhaps TRBD2 as D (5 bases). CDR1 is SGHRS, CDR2 YFSETQ, per germline. The V end lost 0 bases, the J end lost 2 bases, and 9 bases lay between the germline ends. The CDR3 covers 14 residues.